This T cell receptor (beta chain) was identified during a study of cytomegalovirus exposure and HLA in healthy donors. Libraries were prepared by immunoSEQ multiplex PCR; TCRdb keeps only in-frame clonotypes and omits some of them. The sample contains about 250,000 clones, roughly 87% of which appear only once. Specimen: PBMCs. The receptor was derived from a man younger than 35 in good health and CMV-seropositive.

Here the CDR3 DNA reads TGTGCCAGCAGCTCGACTAGCAGGAACTACGAGCAGTACTTC. Its translation is CASSSTSRNYEQYF. The chain couples TRBV7-9 to TRBJ2-7; 7 nucleotides line up with TRBD2. The V segment lost 4 bases and the J segment 3 bases; nucleotides outside the gene matches: 6. The germline V gene has CDR1 SEHNR and CDR2 FQNEAQ (reference sequence). The length of the CDR3 is 14 residues.